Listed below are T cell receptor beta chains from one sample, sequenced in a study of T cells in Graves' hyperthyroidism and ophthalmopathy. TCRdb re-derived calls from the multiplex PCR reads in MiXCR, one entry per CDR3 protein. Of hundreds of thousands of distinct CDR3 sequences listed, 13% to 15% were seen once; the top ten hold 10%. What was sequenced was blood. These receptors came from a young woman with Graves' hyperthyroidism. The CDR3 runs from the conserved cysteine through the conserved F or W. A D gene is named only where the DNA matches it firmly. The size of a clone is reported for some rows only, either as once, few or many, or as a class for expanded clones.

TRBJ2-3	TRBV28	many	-	CASGSGTDTQYF	TGTGCCAGTGGTAGCGGAACAGATACGCAGTATTTT
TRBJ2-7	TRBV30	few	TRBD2	CAWIGGTKPYEQYF	TGTGCCTGGATTGGCGGGACTAAACCCTACGAGCAGTACTTC
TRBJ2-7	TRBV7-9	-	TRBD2	CASSLTSGGQYF	TGTGCCAGCAGCTTGACTAGCGGTGGGCAGTACTTC
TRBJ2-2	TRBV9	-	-	CASSRVMRGSTGELFF	TGTGCCAGCAGCCGGGTGATGAGGGGTAGCACCGGGGAGCTGTTTTTT
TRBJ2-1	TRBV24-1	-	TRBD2	CATSDSGTSGKGSYNEQFF	TGTGCCACCAGTGATTCCGGGACTAGCGGCAAAGGCTCCTACAATGAGCAGTTCTTC
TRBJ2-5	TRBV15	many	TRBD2	CATSRDYREVKQETQYF	TGTGCCACCAGCAGAGATTATCGGGAGGTGAAACAAGAGACCCAGTACTTC
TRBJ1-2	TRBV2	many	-	CASSGSEGAKRNPNYGYTF	TGTGCCAGCAGTGGTTCCGAGGGCGCAAAGAGGAACCCTAACTATGGCTACACCTTC
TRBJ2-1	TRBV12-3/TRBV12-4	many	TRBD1	CASSFRGPRYNEQFF	TGTGCCAGCAGTTTCAGGGGGCCCAGGTACAATGAGCAGTTCTTC
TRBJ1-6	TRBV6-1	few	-	CASSYTPDSPLHF	TGTGCCAGCAGTTATACACCTGATTCACCCCTCCACTTT
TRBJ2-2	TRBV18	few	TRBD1	CASSPGQGLAGELFF	TGTGCCAGCTCCCCGGGACAGGGACTCGCCGGGGAGCTGTTTTTT
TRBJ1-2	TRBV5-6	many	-	CASSLLSGTANYGYTF	TGTGCCAGCAGCTTGCTGTCGGGGACGGCTAACTATGGCTACACCTTC
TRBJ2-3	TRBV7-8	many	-	CASSGATDTQYF	TGTGCCAGCAGCGGGGCCACAGATACGCAGTATTTT
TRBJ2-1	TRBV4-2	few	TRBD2	CASRLGRWEGEQFF	TGTGCCAGCAGGCTGGGTCGGTGGGAGGGTGAGCAGTTCTTC
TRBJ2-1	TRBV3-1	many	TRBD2	CASSRSGTELDEQFF	TGTGCCAGCAGCCGTAGCGGGACCGAACTCGATGAGCAGTTCTTC
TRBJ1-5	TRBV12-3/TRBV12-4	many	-	CASSSPGGPQHF	TGTGCCAGCAGTTCCCCGGGCGGGCCCCAGCATTTT
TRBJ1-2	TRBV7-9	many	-	CASSLVDRPAGYTF	TGTGCCAGCAGCTTAGTAGACAGGCCGGCAGGCTACACCTTC
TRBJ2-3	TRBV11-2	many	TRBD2	CASSRGLALSTDTQYF	TGTGCCAGCAGCCGTGGACTAGCCTTAAGCACAGATACGCAGTATTTT
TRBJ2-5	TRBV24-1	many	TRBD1	CATSDPGTGEETQYF	TGTGCCACCAGTGACCCCGGGACAGGGGAAGAGACCCAGTACTTC
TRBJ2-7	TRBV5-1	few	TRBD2	CASSLLAVNYEQYF	TGCGCCAGCAGCTTACTAGCGGTGAACTACGAGCAGTACTTC
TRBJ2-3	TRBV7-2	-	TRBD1	CASSHGDSADTQYF	TGTGCCAGCAGCCACGGGGACAGCGCAGATACGCAGTATTTT
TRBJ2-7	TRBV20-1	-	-	CSARSRPPLYEQYF	TGCAGTGCTAGATCGAGGCCGCCTCTCTACGAGCAGTACTTC
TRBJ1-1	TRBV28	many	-	CASTSVVRTEAFF	TGTGCCAGCACCTCGGTGGTAAGAACTGAAGCTTTCTTT
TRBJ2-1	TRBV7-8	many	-	CASSLGLEYEQFF	TGTGCCAGCAGCTTAGGCCTTGAGTATGAGCAGTTCTTC
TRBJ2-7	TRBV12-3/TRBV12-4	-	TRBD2	CASSRDYRYEQYF	TGTGCCAGCAGTCGGGACTATCGGTACGAGCAGTACTTC
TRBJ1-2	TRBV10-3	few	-	CAVRQAPNGYTF	TGTGCCGTACGACAGGCACCGAATGGCTACACCTTC
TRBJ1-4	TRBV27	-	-	CASRPTGPLREKLFF	TGTGCCAGCAGACCCACAGGGCCTCTCAGGGAAAAACTGTTTTTT
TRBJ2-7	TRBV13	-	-	CASSPRGPGEQYF	TGTGCCAGCAGCCCCCGAGGGCCTGGGGAGCAGTACTTC
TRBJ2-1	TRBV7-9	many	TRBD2	CASSLAWTSGIRSYNEQFF	TGTGCCAGCAGCTTAGCGTGGACTAGCGGGATACGAAGCTACAATGAGCAGTTCTTC
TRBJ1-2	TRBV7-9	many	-	CASSLAQFYGYTF	TGTGCCAGCAGCTTAGCCCAGTTCTATGGCTACACCTTC
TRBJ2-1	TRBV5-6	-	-	CASSLPDRSYNEQFF	TGTGCCAGCAGCTTACCCGACCGCTCCTACAATGAGCAGTTCTTC
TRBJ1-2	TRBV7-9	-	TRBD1	CASSYTGQGPGYGYTF	TGTGCCAGCAGCTATACTGGACAGGGGCCGGGCTATGGCTACACCTTC
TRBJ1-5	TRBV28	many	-	CASSIAHQPQHF	TGTGCCAGCAGTATCGCACATCAGCCCCAGCATTTT
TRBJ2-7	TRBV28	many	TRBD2	CASSFPGLELNEQYF	TGTGCCAGCAGTTTCCCGGGACTAGAACTTAACGAGCAGTACTTC
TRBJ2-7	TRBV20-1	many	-	CSAIGTELYEQYF	TGCAGTGCTATCGGGACCGAACTATACGAGCAGTACTTC
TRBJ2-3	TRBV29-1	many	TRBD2	CSVEGGTSGRTDTQYF	TGCAGCGTTGAAGGGGGGACTAGCGGACGCACAGATACGCAGTATTTT
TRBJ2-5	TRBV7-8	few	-	CASSFDQGETQYF	TGTGCCAGCAGCTTTGACCAGGGGGAGACCCAGTACTTC
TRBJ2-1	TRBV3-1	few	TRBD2	CASTERAGAEQFF	TGTGCCAGCACTGAACGAGCGGGAGCTGAGCAGTTCTTC
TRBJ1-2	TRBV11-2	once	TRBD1	CASSRTDRGAYGYTF	TGCGCCAGCAGCCGAACCGACAGGGGGGCATATGGCTACACCTTC
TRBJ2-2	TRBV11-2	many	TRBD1	CASSLRTGTGELFF	TGTGCCAGCAGCTTGCGGACAGGCACCGGGGAGCTGTTTTTT
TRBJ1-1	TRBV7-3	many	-	CASSLVRGEVRCKGNTEAFF	TGTGCCAGCAGCTTAGTTCGGGGGGAGGTGCGTTGCAAAGGGAACACTGAAGCTTTCTTT
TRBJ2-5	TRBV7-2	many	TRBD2	CASSLNAGLAQETQYF	TGTGCCAGCAGCTTAAACGCGGGACTAGCACAAGAGACCCAGTACTTC
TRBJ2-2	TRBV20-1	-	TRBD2	CSALTSGRGSGELFF	TGCAGTGCTTTGACTAGCGGGAGGGGGTCCGGGGAGCTGTTTTTT
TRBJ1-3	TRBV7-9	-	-	CASGASSGNTIYF	TGTGCCAGCGGGGCAAGCTCTGGAAACACCATATATTTT
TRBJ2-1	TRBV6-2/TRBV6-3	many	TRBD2	CATRLAGAHEQFF	TGTGCCACCAGATTAGCGGGAGCTCATGAGCAGTTCTTC
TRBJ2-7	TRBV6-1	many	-	CASSSRSSLEQYF	TGTGCCAGCAGTTCAAGATCAAGTCTCGAGCAGTACTTC
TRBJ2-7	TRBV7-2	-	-	CASSSGARSAQYF	TGTGCCAGCAGCTCGGGGGCCCGCTCTGCGCAGTACTTC
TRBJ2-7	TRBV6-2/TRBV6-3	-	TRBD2	CASSYSGGSFYEQYF	TGTGCCAGCAGTTACTCGGGCGGGAGTTTCTACGAGCAGTACTTC
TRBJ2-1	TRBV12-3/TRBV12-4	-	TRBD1	CASSPTGSGSTLYNEQFF	TGTGCCAGCAGCCCGACAGGGTCTGGTTCGACATTGTACAATGAGCAGTTCTTC
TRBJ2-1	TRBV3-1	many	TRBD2	CASSEGLAGHNEQLF	TGTGCCAGCAGCGAAGGACTAGCGGGGCACAATGAGCAGCTCTTC